This T cell receptor beta chain emerged from a study of CD8 T cells in ankylosing spondylitis. V lost 0 bases and J 0 bases, leaving 3 bases between the germline ends. This CDR3 has 13 amino acids. In germline, CDR1 is SGHDT, CDR2 YYEEEE. Broader study findings: What appeared characteristic of ankylosing spondylitis blood was a TCR beta motif of 7 or 8 highly homologous variants. Disease-linked clones had a CD8+ phenotype and relatively low frequency in peripheral blood. There was reportedly significant enrichment of clones that were disease-linked in matched ankylosing spondylitis synovial fluid.

TCRdb re-called the 5' RACE reads with MiXCR, one entry per CDR3 protein. The sample lists 200,000 to 250,000 distinct CDR3 sequences, 20% to 30% occurring once. This clonotype appeared once. The target antigen is unknown. The sequenced material came from blood, either unsorted or a sorted T cell fraction (not recorded which). V gene TRBV5-6 combines with J gene TRBJ2-5; no clear D. The clonotype comes from a male donor with ankylosing spondylitis or in good health (not recorded which). In DNA form, the CDR3 reads TGTGCCAGCAGCTTGGTGCACCAAGAGACCCAGTACTTC. It translates to CASSLVHQETQYF.